Below are 7 T cell receptor beta chains sequenced from a single sample in a study of shared clonotypes between healthy human individuals (dated by TCRdb to between 2020 and 2021). Library generation was performed with the immunoSEQ multiplex PCR assay. TCRdb's version of the immuneACCESS table is confined to in-frame rearrangements and falls short of the full clone set. An unresolved V gene accounts for under half of the shortfall where checked; the remainder is of unknown origin. For this sample there are roughly 1,000,000 clones; approximately 78% appear just once. The top ten hold 0.6% to 0.75% of the sample. The sequencing input was memory CD4+ T cells from PBMCs. In the paper's terms, the cell subset or site label means: CD45RA-negative fraction. The receptor set was obtained from a man aged 18 to 29 in good health. Some clones in this sample may be carry-over from other donors' samples.

V is TRBV28 and J is TRBJ2-7, with D hard to call. V was clipped by 4 bases and J by 13 bases, with 17 bases between them. Germline CDR1 reads MDHEN; CDR2 reads SYDVKM. The length of the CDR3 is 12 residues. CDR3 region: CASSSVYVLQYF. Written as DNA, the CDR3 is TGTGCCAGCAGTTCTGTGTATGTTCTGCAATACTTC.

The chain carries TRBV28 and TRBJ2-1, with 13 positions matching TRBD2. The J segment lost 3 bases and the V segment lost 6 bases, leaving 5 bases of the junction unmatched. Germline V CDR1 and CDR2: MDHEN, SYDVKM. The CDR3 has 16 residues. Written as DNA, the CDR3 is TGTGCCAGCAGGACAAGGACTAGCGGGAGCTACAATGAGCAGTTCTTC. Translated, it gives CASRTRTSGSYNEQFF.

V is TRBV5-6 and J is TRBJ2-3, with D tentatively TRBD1 or TRBD2 (5 bases each). V was pared by 4 bases and J by 2 bases, with 11 bases between. The germline CDR1 and CDR2 sequences are SGHDT and YYEEEE. The CDR3 is made up of 14 amino acids. The DNA of the CDR3 is TGTGCCAGCAGCAAGGGACGGTACACAGATACGCAGTATTTT. It yields the protein CASSKGRYTDTQYF.

The V and J genes are TRBV7-9 and TRBJ2-2; D is ambiguous. V lost 4 bases to trimming and J lost 3 bases, with 12 bases between them. Looked up from germline, CDR1 is SEHNR and CDR2 is FQNEAQ (reference sequence). The CDR3 has 15 residues. CDR3 in amino acids: CASSSPGGHTGELFF. The CDR3 DNA reads TGTGCCAGCAGCTCCCCGGGTGGCCACACCGGGGAGCTGTTTTTT. The whole variable domain, filled in from reference TRBV7-9 and TRBJ2-2, reads DTGVSQNPRHKITKRGQNVTFRCDPISEHNRLYWYRQTLGQGPEFLTYFQNEAQLEKSRLLSDRFSAERPKGSFSTLEIQRTEQGDSAMYLCASSSPGGHTGELFFGEGSRLTVL.

The V call is TRBV6-5, the J call TRBJ2-4; D may be TRBD1 or TRBD2 (5 bases each). With 0 bases removed from V and 6 bases from J, the gap between germline ends came to 12 bases. The CDR3 contains 15 residues. Germline V gene lookup returns CDR1 MNHEY and CDR2 SVGAGI. The CDR3 DNA reads TGTGCCAGCAGTTACTCGAAAGCAGGGACAAACATTCAGTACTTC. Residues: CASSYSKAGTNIQYF.

This clone appeared a few times. This chain connects TRBV2 to TRBJ1-1, with TRBD1 matching 8 bases. The ends lost 7 bases at V and 7 bases at J; junction bases unmatched: 2. Germline V lookup: CDR1 SNHLY, CDR2 FYNNEI. This CDR3 spans 11 amino acids. DNA for the CDR3: TGTGCCAGCACTGGACAGGGTGAAGCTTTCTTT. Translation gives CASTGQGEAFF.

This clone was observed a few times. This chain's CDR3 is CASSIDGTGNTIYF. The DNA of the CDR3 is TGTGCCAGTAGTATAGATGGGACCGGAAACACCATATATTTT. The chain has TRBV19 and TRBJ1-3; D is possibly TRBD1 (5 bases). The CDR3 contains 14 residues. Germline assignment: CDR1 LNHDA and CDR2 SQIVND (reference sequence). The V gene lost 0 bases and the J gene lost 4 bases, with 7 bases spanning the gap.